The clone carrying this TCR beta chain came up a few times. Its target is not known. These data belong to a study of T cells after yellow fever vaccination. Broader study findings: Overlap between CD4 and CD8 compartments was detected for a small share of clonotypes. Abundant bulk-derived clonotypes could contaminate FACS-sorted repertoires.

The ends were cut back, 5 bases at V and 1 base at J, with 14 bases in the middle. The CDR3 consists of 15 residues. CDR1 is KGHSH and CDR2 is LQKENI in the germline V gene. The authors made TCR cDNA by 5'RACE template switching, adding a universal primer site and UMIs. One entry per CDR3 protein results from TCRdb running MiXCR on the 5' RACE reads. This sample has 350,000 to 450,000 distinct CDR3 sequences; 6% to 8% occur once, and the top ten carry approximately 15%. The receptor's source is a man aged 30-40 years who received the YFV17D yellow fever vaccine. The chain joins TRBV18 to TRBJ1-2, with a possible D match to TRBD1 (5 bases). The sequencing here drew on PBMCs, taken 5 days after the yellow fever booster vaccination. The CDR3 DNA sequence: TGTGCCAGCTCAACCAACGTCCAGGGTAACTATGGCTACACCTTC. It codes for CASSTNVQGNYGYTF.